The 29 T cell receptor beta chains listed next were all sequenced from one sample in a study of T cells in Graves' hyperthyroidism and ophthalmopathy. What was amplified from RNA transcripts were TCR beta CDR3 regions. Initially, a first-round RT-PCR of the TCR CDR3 employed the HTBI primer set. MiXCR, applied by TCRdb to the multiplex PCR reads, yields one record per CDR3 protein. The sample lists about 620,000 distinct CDR3 sequences, around 16% occurring once. The sequenced sample consisted of blood. These TCRs come from a woman aged 25 to 39 with Graves' hyperthyroidism.

This clonotype was seen many times. CDR3 coding DNA: TGTGCCAGCAGCCCGGCCGGGACTCTTGAGCAGTACTTC. Its translation is CASSPAGTLEQYF. The chain carries TRBV7-9 and TRBJ2-7, with D perhaps matching TRBD2 (6 bases). The CDR3 has 13 amino acids. The germline CDR1 and CDR2 sequences are SEHNR and FQNEAQ (reference sequence). V shed 5 bases and J shed 7 bases, with 15 bases lying between them.

This clonotype has at least ten counts. The rearrangement links TRBV27 to TRBJ1-2, with 11 bases identical to TRBD1. V lost 5 bases, J lost 7 bases, and 9 bases stayed unmatched. CDR3 size: 15 residues. CDR1 MNHEY and CDR2 SMNVEV come from the germline V gene (reference sequence). CDR3: CASSQRSGTGGGYTF. The CDR3 DNA is TGTGCCAGCAGTCAGCGCTCCGGGACAGGGGGTGGCTACACCTTC.

About this clonotype: This may be a read error, as it is one base from a much larger clone. The chain employs TRBV6-5 and TRBJ2-2; a possible D gene is TRBD2 (5 bases). Germline CDR1 reads MNHEY; CDR2 reads SVGAGI. The CDR3 loop spans 12 amino acids. The CDR3, as DNA: TGTGCCAGCAGCTTATGGTCCGGGGATCTGTTTTTT. Translating it yields CASSLWSGDLFF.

Regarding this clonotype: Since a much larger clone is just one base distant, this may be a read error. The chain recombines TRBV6-6 with TRBJ2-5, with D unresolved. The J call is uncertain, as TRBJ2-1 better fits the DNA end. CDR3 length equals 14 residues. Germline V gene data show CDR1 as MNHNY and CDR2 as SVGAGI (reference sequence). CDR3 loop: CASSYLRRQETQFF. DNA for the CDR3: TGTGCCAGCAGTTACTTGAGGCGCCAAGAGACCCAGTTCTTC.

Ten or more counts support this clonotype. This chain connects TRBV12-5 to TRBJ1-1, with TRBD1 identical over 11 bases. Germline V CDR1 and CDR2: LGHNT, FRNRAP. V trimming: 0 bases; J trimming: 0 bases; junction bases outside the gene matches: 3. This CDR3 region has 17 residues. The CDR3 DNA sequence: TGTGCTAGTGGTTTGGTTAGGACAGGGGGCATGAACACTGAAGCTTTCTTT. Its translation: CASGLVRTGGMNTEAFF.

This clonotype was recorded many times. V usage is TRBV2 and J usage is TRBJ1-5, with D perhaps matching TRBD1 (6 bases). Germline CDR1 is SNHLY and CDR2 is FYNNEI. Trimming left V 6 bases short and J 5 bases short, with 17 bases between. CDR3 length equals 15 residues. The CDR3 loop is CASRLGGARDQPQHF. CDR3 DNA: TGTGCCAGCAGATTGGGGGGGGCGCGAGATCAGCCCCAGCATTTT.

Worth noting for this clonotype: Its ends do not fully match the called genes, so a read error is possible. V is TRBV5-1 and J is TRBJ2-1, with TRBD1 matching 7 bases. This CDR3 contains 17 residues. CDR1 is SGHRS, CDR2 YFSETQ, per germline. The CDR3 DNA reads TGTGCCAGCAGCAACTACCCACAGGGGATCTCCTACAATGAGCAGTTCTTC. This codes for CASSNYPQGISYNEQFF.

This clonotype appeared many times. The chain carries TRBV20-1 and TRBJ2-7, with 10 bases identical to TRBD2. The CDR3 sequence is 15 residues long. V gave up 0 bases and J gave up 5 bases; unmatched junction bases: 7. Germline CDR1 is DFQATT and CDR2 is SNEGSKA (reference sequence). The CDR3 here is CSARDGGLAGDEQYF. In DNA, the CDR3 is TGCAGTGCTAGAGATGGCGGTCTAGCGGGAGACGAGCAGTACTTC.

This clonotype came up a few times. The chain is built from TRBV19 and TRBJ2-1; D not certain. The V end was cut by 6 bases, the J end by 5 bases, with 8 bases between. Germline V gives CDR1 LNHDA, CDR2 SQIVND (reference sequence). The CDR3 covers 12 residues. The CDR3 DNA follows: TGTGCCAGTAGCGAGGCCCACAATGAGCAGTTCTTC. It is translated as CASSEAHNEQFF.

The CDR3 loop reads CASTPGVGRFTGELFF. The DNA for the CDR3 is TGTGCCAGCACCCCCGGGGTGGGGAGGTTCACCGGGGAGCTGTTTTTT. The chain carries TRBV6-2 or TRBV6-3 and TRBJ2-2; tentative D call: TRBD2 (6 bases). The CDR3 contains 16 residues. The V gene lost 7 bases and the J gene lost 4 bases, with 19 bases spanning the gap. Germline CDR1 MNHEY, CDR2 SVGEGT.

V usage is TRBV28 and J usage is TRBJ2-1; 8 nucleotides line up with TRBD2. Per germline, CDR1 MDHEN and CDR2 SYDVKM. V dropped 4 bases and J dropped 10; count of bases not matched to a gene: 9. The CDR3 extends over 14 amino acids. CDR3 sequence: CASSSKAAGGEQFF. In nucleotides, the CDR3 is TGTGCCAGCAGTTCAAAGGCGGCGGGAGGAGAGCAGTTCTTC.

This clonotype was found many times. The rearrangement joins TRBV14 to TRBJ1-1; D gene uncertain. This CDR3 is 16 amino acids long. The V gene lost 1 base and the J gene lost 1 base, with 13 bases spanning the gap. Germline-derived CDR1 and CDR2 are SGHDN and FVKESK. This CDR3 is CASSQGWRAQNTEAFF. DNA for the CDR3: TGTGCCAGCAGCCAAGGATGGAGGGCCCAGAACACTGAAGCTTTCTTT.

J is TRBJ2-5 and V is TRBV6-1, with 10 bases fitting TRBD1. Germline V CDR1 and CDR2: MNHNS, SASEGT. The V gene end was trimmed by 2 bases and the J gene end by 3 bases; junction bases not matched to a gene: 3. CDR3 length: 15 amino acids. The CDR3 reads CASSEPGTGEETQYF. The CDR3 coding sequence is TGTGCCAGCAGTGAACCAGGGACAGGGGAAGAGACCCAGTACTTC.

This clonotype occurred many times. V and J are TRBV5-8 and TRBJ2-1, with D possibly being TRBD1 or TRBD2 (5 bases each). The CDR3 totals 13 residues. The V gene's germline CDR1 is SGHTS and CDR2 YDEGEE. Trimming stripped 5 bases from V and 9 bases from J, with 15 bases between. For the CDR3, the DNA is TGTGCCAGCAGGAGGGGACCTACCATTGAGCAGTTCTTC. Protein: CASRRGPTIEQFF.

The gene calls are TRBV28 and TRBJ2-2; D gene ambiguous. Trimming shortened V by 3 bases and J by 5 bases, and 16 bases separated the two germline ends. The germline V gene encodes CDR1 MDHEN and CDR2 SYDVKM. The CDR3 is 16 residues long. In DNA, the CDR3 is TGTGCCAGCAGTTTCCTATCGACATCTAGGACCGGGGAGCTGTTTTTT. Protein: CASSFLSTSRTGELFF. Full variable domain (rest looked up from reference TRBV28 and TRBJ2-2): DVKVTQSSRYLVKRTGEKVFLECVQDMDHENMFWYRQDPGLGLRLIYFSYDVKMKEKGDIPEGYSVSREKKERFSLILESASTNQTSMYLCASSFLSTSRTGELFFGEGSRLTVL.

The chain links TRBV20-1 to TRBJ2-1; 10 bases align to TRBD2. Trimming cost V 1 base and J 6 bases; bases outside gene matches: 12. The CDR3 contains 17 residues. Germline assignment: CDR1 DFQATT and CDR2 SNEGSKA (reference sequence). The CDR3 sequence is CSARGPETSGKGNEQFF. DNA of the CDR3: TGCAGTGCTAGAGGCCCCGAAACTAGCGGGAAGGGCAATGAGCAGTTCTTC.

This clonotype was picked up many times. The rearrangement links TRBV6-1 to TRBJ2-7, with D possibly being TRBD2 (6 bases). V was clipped by 5 bases and J by 6 bases, with 20 bases between them. Per germline, CDR1 MNHNS and CDR2 SASEGT. The CDR3 has 15 amino acids. DNA for the CDR3: TGTGCCAGCAGTACGCATAGCGGCGGGCTACTCGAGCAGTACTTC. It is translated as CASSTHSGGLLEQYF.

This clonotype was seen repeatedly, ten times or more. This chain connects TRBV7-9 to TRBJ2-5, with D perhaps assigned TRBD1 or TRBD2 (5 bases each). Germline V CDR1 and CDR2: SEHNR, FQNEAQ (reference sequence). V gave up 1 base and J gave up 4 bases, with 16 bases separating them. The CDR3 runs 16 residues. The CDR3 nucleotides read TGTGCCAGCAGCTTAGGTTCCGGGACCGTGGGAGAGACCCAGTACTTC. Residues: CASSLGSGTVGETQYF.

This clonotype came up many times. The chain uses TRBV6-4 and TRBJ2-2; 7 positions agree with TRBD1. V was clipped by 6 bases and J by 4 bases; unmatched bases: 5. Germline V gene lookup returns CDR1 MRHNA and CDR2 SNTAGT. The CDR3 runs to 14 residues. Here the CDR3 reads CASSTGASTGELFF. For the CDR3, the DNA is TGTGCCAGCAGCACAGGGGCCAGCACCGGGGAGCTGTTTTTT.

This clonotype appeared many times. The chain has TRBV2 and TRBJ1-4; 8 bases match TRBD1. The CDR3 length is 14 residues. J gave up 5 bases and V 5 bases, and 4 bases lay outside the gene matches. From germline, CDR1 is SNHLY and CDR2 FYNNEI. The CDR3 DNA reads as TGTGCCAGCAGTCTCAACAGGGGGAATGAAAAACTGTTTTTT. Protein product: CASSLNRGNEKLFF.

The sample holds many counts of this clonotype. The chain is built from TRBV28 and TRBJ2-7, with TRBD1 matching 7 bases. The CDR3 consists of 14 residues. V was clipped by 6 bases and J by 5 bases; unmatched bases: 10. Looked up from germline, CDR1 is MDHEN and CDR2 is SYDVKM. CDR3 DNA: TGTGCCAGCAGCTTAGACAGGGCGCTCCACGAGCAGTACTTC. Translation: CASSLDRALHEQYF.

This clonotype showed up just a few times. V usage is TRBV7-2 and J usage is TRBJ2-5; TRBD2 matches 12 bases. V dropped 5 bases and J dropped 3; count of bases not matched to a gene: 13. There are 18 residues in the CDR3. CDR1 SGHTA and CDR2 FQGNSA come from the germline V gene. CDR3 DNA sequence: TGTGCCAGCAGCCACCTGGAAACTAGCGGGAGGACCGAAGAGACCCAGTACTTC. It codes for CASSHLETSGRTEETQYF.

This clonotype was detected many times. The V call is TRBV7-2, the J call TRBJ1-6; D remains ambiguous. Germline CDR1 SGHTA, CDR2 FQGNSA. V lost 1 base and J lost 4, with 14 bases in between. The CDR3 sequence is 17 residues long. CDR3 DNA sequence: TGTGCCAGCAGCTTAGAAAGCAGCTTCATATATAATTCACCCCTCCACTTT. Translation: CASSLESSFIYNSPLHF.

This clonotype was seen only a few times. The chain couples TRBV30 to TRBJ1-1; TRBD1 might be the D (5 bases). The CDR3 has 13 residues. Per the germline V gene, CDR1 is GTSNPN and CDR2 is SVGIG (reference sequence). Trimming stripped 3 bases from V and 3 bases from J, with 11 bases between. The CDR3 loop reads CAWSPGGYTEAFF. The CDR3 bases are TGTGCCTGGAGCCCCGGGGGGTACACTGAAGCTTTCTTT.

This clonotype was detected a few times. V usage is TRBV6-4 and J usage is TRBJ2-1; D is unresolved. V dropped 4 bases and J dropped 0 bases, with 19 bases sitting between them. The germline V gene encodes CDR1 MRHNA and CDR2 SNTAGT. The CDR3 sequence is 18 residues long. The CDR3 nucleotides are TGTGCCAGCAGTGCCCCAGTCCCCAAAAAAAGCTCCTACAATGAGCAGTTCTTC. Translated, it gives CASSAPVPKKSSYNEQFF.

This clonotype showed up many times. This chain uses TRBV10-3 with TRBJ2-7, with D perhaps TRBD2 (5 bases). The CDR3 has 16 amino acids. V was shortened by 2 bases and J by 3 bases, with 17 bases between the two germline ends. Germline loops: CDR1 ENHRY, CDR2 SYGVKD. This CDR3 reads CAISEGGAGGRYEQYF. DNA of the CDR3: TGTGCCATCAGTGAGGGAGGTGCGGGCGGCCGCTACGAGCAGTACTTC.

This clonotype appeared many times. The rearrangement links TRBV12-3 or TRBV12-4 to TRBJ1-2, with D hard to call. CDR3 length equals 12 residues. Trimming removed 6 bases from V and 2 bases from J, with 7 bases in between. The CDR3 is CASRRQNYGYTF. The CDR3 coding sequence is TGTGCCAGCAGGAGGCAGAACTATGGCTACACCTTC.

This clonotype was counted a few times. The chain recombines TRBV28 with TRBJ1-5, with 7 bases fitting TRBD1. There are 15 residues in the CDR3. V gave up 6 bases and J gave up 3 bases; unmatched junction bases: 8. Germline V CDR1 and CDR2: MDHEN, SYDVKM. The CDR3 DNA reads TGTGCCAGCAGCTCGACAGGGATCCACAATCAGCCCCAGCATTTT. Its translation: CASSSTGIHNQPQHF.

In this sample, this clonotype turned up many times. The gene calls are TRBV11-2 and TRBJ1-1; D remains unclear. The CDR3 runs to 13 residues. Trimming stripped 3 bases from V and 1 base from J, with 6 bases between. The germline V gene encodes CDR1 SGHAT and CDR2 FQNNGV. For the CDR3, the DNA is TGTGCCAGCAGCTTTGTATCGAACACTGAAGCTTTCTTT. Translating gives CASSFVSNTEAFF. The full variable domain, completed using reference TRBV11-2 and TRBJ1-1, is EAGVAQSPRYKIIEKRQSVAFWCNPISGHATLYWYQQILGQGPKLLIQFQNNGVVDDSQLPKDRFSAERLKGVDSTLKIQPAKLEDSAVYLCASSFVSNTEAFFGQGTRLTVV.